This paragraph covers one T cell receptor beta chain sequence. No cognate antigen has been identified for it. No base quality values were provided; no much bigger clone lies one nucleotide off. The library was prepared using PCR. The run used an Illumina HiSeq 2500. To reduce PCR and sequencing biases, unique molecular identifiers were incorporated into the TCR beta cDNA libraries. Some 500,000 cDNA molecules were obtained for every 1 to 10 million input T cells, so each molecule roughly corresponded to one T cell. The patient libraries were prepared and sequenced with the same protocol used for the earlier healthy control dataset. Within a given batch, samples were prepared together, multiplexed and sequenced on the same HiSeq lane. In the source study's methods: Raw barcoded reads were processed with MIGEC, discarding single-read molecular identifier groups before consensus assembly and CDR3 extraction. Clonotype tables were post-analysed with VDJtools, and diversity was normalized by down-sampling all datasets to the smallest sample size. Repertoire overlap clustering matched CDR3 amino acid but not nucleotide sequences to correct batch-related cross-sample contamination. Using fastp at Q25 and MiXCR, TCRdb reprocessed the public reads and kept productive beta chains. Duplicate CDR3 protein sequences are folded into a single record with the most common DNA and genes. TCRdb, rather than the study authors, made the V and J calls. For this sample there are 650,000 to 850,000 distinct CDR3 sequences; more than 45% appear just once. 4.9% of the sample belongs to the ten largest clones.

To demonstrate the VDJtools post-analysis software, TCR beta repertoires were profiled from the peripheral blood of 10 to 15 young patients with multiple sclerosis. The multiple sclerosis patients were children and adolescents ranging in age from about 6 to 17 years. The junction carries 10 bases between V and J, which are trimmed by 0 bases and 10 bases respectively. There are 13 amino acids in the CDR3, from cysteine to phenylalanine inclusive. The entry retains the CDR3 DNA only, 39 bases that are in frame from base 1. CDR1 SGHTA and CDR2 FQGTGA are derived from the germline V gene. These data originate in a study of post-analysis software for immune sequencing data (dated by TCRdb to the mid-2010s). Study-level background: Relapsing-remitting, secondary progressive and progressive-relapsing multiple sclerosis were recorded as disease courses, and subtype annotation was lacking for some patients. A subset of samples was prepared in parallel using single-end sample barcoding, then pooled and co-amplified after Illumina adapter ligation. The patient repertoires were set against 10 to 11 previously published healthy control repertoires from donors whose ages ranged from roughly 6 to 25 years.

Overall results and qualifications from the work: The multiple sclerosis patient group was slightly younger than the control group. Direct clustering with F measure revealed strong co-clustering of samples prepared in the same batch, which led to a batch-effect correction. Significantly higher frequencies in patients than in controls were found for several TRBV segments, including TRBV5-6, TRBV5-1 and TRBV20-1. Compared with controls, multiple sclerosis patients had significantly lower normalized Chao1 diversity, a finding suggesting substantial peripheral T-cell clonal expansion.

Material for sequencing was blood. The chain couples TRBV7-3 to TRBJ2-1; the D assignment is uncertain and may be TRBD1 or TRBD2, with 5 bases supporting each. The sequence was obtained from a girl under 18 with multiple sclerosis. The DNA is TGTGCCAGCAGCTTAACCGGGGCGTACGAGCAGTTCTTC. Its product reads: CASSLTGAYEQFF.